This T cell receptor (beta chain) originates from a study of identical twins' blood T cells. Study-level points and caveats: Top TCRbeta clonotypes were shared more with twin than unrelated donors. Twin similarity might stem from environmental factors, not only genetics.

In the study's own analysis: Each library had 2.2 to 3.6 million CDR3 reads and about 100,000 to nearly 500,000 clonotypes. One entry per CDR3 protein, called by TCRdb with MiXCR from the 5' RACE reads. V and J calls and clone size were set by TCRdb, not the authors. The sample contains a few hundred thousand distinct CDR3 sequences, about 28% of which appear only once. There are many counts of this clonotype. Its target is not known. Germline CDR1 reads LGHNT; CDR2 reads FRNRAP. This CDR3 region has 12 residues. V lost 7 bases and J lost 5, with 9 bases in between. The V and J genes are TRBV12-5 and TRBJ1-5; no firm D call. Sequenced sample: PBMCs. The receptor comes from a woman between 18 and 55 years old in good health. Written as DNA, the CDR3 is TGTGCTAGTGCCGTGCCCTATCAGCCCCAGCATTTT. Protein: CASAVPYQPQHF.